The TCR beta chain under discussion was sequenced for a study of cytomegalovirus exposure and HLA in healthy donors. The assay was immunoSEQ multiplex PCR, and TCRdb's table has in-frame clones only and misses some. The sample has tens of thousands of clones, 80% to 95% seen once. Trimming removed 7 bases from V and 6 bases from J; junction bases left unmatched: 13. The CDR3 is 16 amino acids. The germline V gene encodes CDR1 SGHTA and CDR2 FQGNSA. The rearrangement joins TRBV7-2 to TRBJ2-1; 9 bases align to TRBD2. Specimen: PBMCs. The TCR was taken from a young woman in good health and CMV-seronegative. CDR3 in DNA: TGTGCCAGCATCCGAGCGGCGGGAGGGGGGGCCAATGAGCAGTTCTTC. Translation: CASIRAAGGGANEQFF.